This is a list of T cell receptor beta chains from one sample in a study of blood T cells in healthy people across ages. TCRdb ran MiXCR on the 5' RACE reads and lists one entry per CDR3 protein. The data show 250,000 to 300,000 distinct CDR3 sequences, roughly 27% seen once. The sequencing input was blood. The receptors originated from a woman aged 70 to 79 in good health. Both conserved end residues are trimmed from each CDR3.

v_call cdr3_aa
TRBV13 ASSLTGQSSYEQY
TRBV9 ASSSTGWGIAF
TRBV29-1 SVEGRVGTSDSLTDTQY
TRBV5-6 ASSLRPAGGNEQF
TRBV19 ATANIAGYT
TRBV3-1 ASSHPTGEGEKLF
TRBV4-2 AGSQDPAGGFVGEQF
TRBV19 ASSMASGPLWGEQF
TRBV29-1 SVGGNGQETQY
TRBV28 ASRPDRGGTDTQY
TRBV20-1 SARGVGKGAEAF
TRBV7-9 ASSLPLGGGSYNEQF
TRBV11-2 ASSFIEEETQY
TRBV5-1 ASSSNPLQETQY
TRBV20-1 SAPGTATMANT
TRBV3-1 ASSQGTVSGNTIY
TRBV18 ASSREIGDYEQY
TRBV7-3 ASSPSRGYTDTQY
TRBV5-1 ASSLGKGLETQY
TRBV7-3 ASSLTDKNIQY
TRBV5-6 ASRRKESTDTQY
TRBV28 ASSLAMGVVYGYT
TRBV20-1 SATRLGLSSYEQY
TRBV16 ASSQIGASEQY
TRBV29-1 SVNWQVSNEQF
TRBV7-9 ASSLGFGSYEQY
TRBV19 ASFGRYGYT
TRBV4-2 ASSQDTSFAEAF
TRBV6-1 ASSGVGGYKNIQY
TRBV12-3/TRBV12-4 ASSTGYSYEQY
TRBV6-2/TRBV6-3 ASSYPETQY
TRBV28 ASRVVNTEAF
TRBV7-3 ASSNVLSGTGELF
TRBV12-3/TRBV12-4 ASSTQGMNTEAF
TRBV12-3/TRBV12-4 ASSLQGPTDTQY
TRBV4-2 GSSQEGGARGNTIY
TRBV28 ASGRQGNSGNTIY
TRBV20-1 SASGTNTGELF
TRBV28 ASSRHGQTLRETQY
TRBV6-2/TRBV6-3 ASKGGGTANQPQH